This T cell receptor beta chain originates from a study of T cells after yellow fever vaccination. General study results and limits: Reappearance after the booster was seen for most primary-vaccination clones, at 95% to 96% CD4 and 70% to 90% CD8.

Remarks on this clonotype: Its antigen remains unidentified.

As TCR cDNA was made by 5'RACE template switching, a universal primer site and UMIs were added. One entry per CDR3 protein results from TCRdb running MiXCR on the 5' RACE reads. The sample holds about 550,000 distinct CDR3 sequences, about 19% seen once. The CDR3 is made up of 13 amino acids. Germline assignment: CDR1 LNHDA and CDR2 SQIVND (reference sequence). V lost 1 base to trimming and J lost 3 bases, with 6 bases between them. This specimen was PBMCs, taken 15 days after the yellow fever booster vaccination. This receptor was identified in a man aged 25-40 years who received the YFV17D yellow fever vaccine. The V call is TRBV19, the J call TRBJ1-1; no clear D gene. The CDR3 DNA reads TGTGCCAGTAGTATAGGCCCCGACACTGAAGCTTTCTTT. This sequence encodes CASSIGPDTEAFF.